The 15 T cell receptor beta chains below were found in one sample sequenced in a study of Graves' ophthalmopathy and Graves' hyperthyroidism. Using RNA transcripts, the TCR beta CDR3 regions were amplified. An initial RT-PCR round employing HTBI primers preceded a second-round multiplex PCR. TCRdb itself ran the multiplex PCR reads through MiXCR, one entry per CDR3 protein. The data hold a few hundred thousand distinct CDR3 sequences, with roughly 15% observed a single time. Sequenced: peripheral blood. The receptors come from a woman aged 18-29 years with stable Graves' hyperthyroidism.

This clonotype was picked up many times. The rearrangement joins TRBV15 to TRBJ2-7; D is perhaps TRBD1 (6 bases). This CDR3 is built from 14 residues. Germline CDR1 LNHNV, CDR2 YYDKDF (reference sequence). Trimming took 0 bases from V and 3 from J, leaving 9 bases between them. CDR3: CATSRDRGGYEQYF. DNA of the CDR3: TGTGCCACCAGCAGAGATAGAGGGGGCTACGAGCAGTACTTC. Complete variable domain (other parts from reference TRBV15 and TRBJ2-7): DAMVIQNPRYQVTQFGKPVTLSCSQTLNHNVMYWYQQKSSQAPKLLFHYYDKDFNNEADTPDNFQSRRPNTSFCFLDIRSPGLGDTAMYLCATSRDRGGYEQYFGPGTRLTVT.

This clonotype was detected many times. This rearrangement joins TRBV6-5 to TRBJ2-5; D uncertain. The CDR3 totals 13 residues. V lost 6 bases to trimming and J lost 2 bases, with 10 bases between them. Germline V gene data show CDR1 as MNHEY and CDR2 as SVGAGI. CDR3 sequence: CASRPVGQETQYF. The CDR3 DNA reads TGTGCCAGCAGACCCGTGGGGCAAGAGACCCAGTACTTC.

V usage is TRBV27 and J usage is TRBJ2-6; D is unclear. Trimming took 8 bases from V and 0 from J, leaving 14 bases between them. CDR1 is MNHEY and CDR2 is SMNVEV in the germline V gene (reference sequence). The CDR3 extends over 16 amino acids. For the CDR3, the DNA is TGTGCCAGCTCCGTAAGGGTAGGCTCTGGGGCCAACGTCCTGACTTTC. It translates to CASSVRVGSGANVLTF.

A note on this clonotype: Without the conserved terminal phenylalanine or tryptophan, this CDR3 likely stems from a read error. The chain recombines TRBV27 with TRBJ2-2; 14 bases are a match to TRBD2. Germline assignment: CDR1 MNHEY and CDR2 SMNVEV (reference sequence). This CDR3 has 17 amino acids. V lost 2 bases to trimming and J lost 6 bases; unmatched junction nucleotides: 5. CDR3 in amino acids: CASSLGTSGGRSGELFY. The CDR3 DNA reads as TGTGCCAGCAGTTTAGGGACTAGCGGGGGCAGGTCCGGGGAGCTGTTTTAT.

The gene calls are TRBV12-5 and TRBJ1-3; possibly TRBD1 for D (5 bases). The CDR3 runs to 19 residues. Germline CDR1 reads LGHNT; CDR2 reads FRNRAP. V gave up 3 bases and J gave up 0 bases, with 21 bases separating them. The CDR3 region is CASGLGDRTQPCSGNTIYF. The DNA for the CDR3 is TGTGCTAGTGGTTTAGGGGACCGAACCCAACCCTGCTCTGGAAACACCATATATTTT.

This clonotype has a count of ten or more. The chain recombines TRBV6-5 with TRBJ2-5; no firm D call. The CDR3 is made up of 14 amino acids. CDR1 and CDR2 (germline): MNHEY, SVGAGI. V lost 0 bases, J lost 4 bases, and 9 bases lay in between. The chain's CDR3 is CASSYSIAGETQYF. As DNA, the CDR3 is TGTGCCAGCAGTTACTCGATTGCAGGAGAGACCCAGTACTTC.

This clonotype was picked up many times. The chain couples TRBV10-2 to TRBJ1-1; possible D gene TRBD1, 5 bases. CDR3 size: 17 residues. CDR1 and CDR2 from the germline V gene are WSHSY and SAAADI. Trimming left V 9 bases short and J 3 bases short, with 26 bases between. The CDR3 nucleotides are TGCGCCAGTTCGATTCAGGGCAGCGGAGGAGACGACACTGAAGCTTTCTTT. Amino acid sequence: CASSIQGSGGDDTEAFF.

This clonotype was counted ten times or more. J is TRBJ1-5 and V is TRBV29-1; perhaps TRBD1 as D (5 bases). This CDR3 is 15 amino acids long. V was trimmed by 2 bases and J by 11 bases, leaving 22 bases between them. CDR1 SQVTM and CDR2 ANQGSEA come from the germline V gene. CDR3 amino acids: CSVESGRGADGTQHF. CDR3 in DNA: TGCAGCGTTGAATCCGGACGTGGGGCGGACGGGACCCAGCATTTT.

This clonotype was counted at least ten times. The chain joins TRBV20-1 to TRBJ2-2, with D possibly TRBD2 on 6 matching bases. Germline V gives CDR1 DFQATT, CDR2 SNEGSKA (reference sequence). V was pared by 6 bases and J by 0 bases, with 11 bases between. The CDR3 is 14 residues long. The CDR3 region has the DNA TGCAGTGCCTGGGAGGCCTCGAACACCGGGGAGCTGTTTTTT. This translates into CSAWEASNTGELFF.

This clonotype was counted many times. CDR3 nucleotide sequence: TGTGCCAGCAGCTTCTCGGGACAGACCTACGAGCAGTACTTC. Translated: CASSFSGQTYEQYF. The chain carries TRBV7-9 and TRBJ2-7; TRBD1 aligns across 7 bases. The CDR3 runs 14 residues. V lost 3 bases to trimming and J lost 2 bases; unmatched junction nucleotides: 4. Germline V CDR1 and CDR2: SEHNR, FQNEAQ (reference sequence).

This clonotype was detected ten times or more. This chain links TRBV5-1 with TRBJ2-7, with 7 positions matching TRBD1. CDR3 length: 14 residues. CDR1 and CDR2 (germline): SGHRS, YFSETQ. V trimming: 3 bases; J trimming: 0 bases; junction bases outside the gene matches: 3. The CDR3 is CASSSGQDSYEQYF. The DNA of the CDR3 is TGCGCCAGCAGCTCCGGACAGGACTCCTACGAGCAGTACTTC. Based on the CDR3 plus reference TRBV5-1 and TRBJ2-7, the full variable domain is KAGVTQTPRYLIKTRGQQVTLSCSPISGHRSVSWYQQTPGQGLQFLFEYFSETQRNKGNFPGRFSGRQFSNSRSEMNVSTLELGDSALYLCASSSGQDSYEQYFGPGTRLTVT.

The J gene is TRBJ1-3, the V gene TRBV4-1, with D perhaps matching TRBD1 (5 bases). The germline V gene has CDR1 MGHRA and CDR2 YSYEKL. Trimming removed 1 base at V and 4 bases at J, with 11 bases between. The CDR3 has 15 residues. The CDR3 coding sequence is TGCGCCAGCAGCCAAGGAGCAGGGCTAGGAAACACCATATATTTT. This translates into CASSQGAGLGNTIYF.

In regard to this clonotype: This may arise from a read error, as a much more abundant clone is one base away. Without the conserved terminal phenylalanine or tryptophan, this CDR3 likely stems from a read error. The chain combines TRBV11-2 with TRBJ1-2; D may be TRBD1 (5 bases). V gave up 5 bases and J gave up 4 bases, with 14 bases separating them. Germline lookup yields CDR1 SGHAT and CDR2 FQNNGV. This CDR3 is built from 14 residues. The CDR3 DNA follows: TGTGCCAGCAGCCTCAGGGACGGGCTCTATGGCTACACCGTC. This gives the protein CASSLRDGLYGYTV.

In this sample, this clonotype turned up many times. J is TRBJ2-7 and V is TRBV11-2, with D maybe TRBD1 (5 bases). With 4 bases removed from V and 1 base from J, the gap between germline ends came to 11 bases. This CDR3 has 14 amino acids. Germline CDR1 and CDR2: SGHAT and FQNNGV. DNA of the CDR3: TGTGCCAGCAGCTCCTTAAGGGGATCCTACGAGCAGTACTTC. The encoded protein is CASSSLRGSYEQYF. The variable domain in full, completed from reference TRBV11-2 and TRBJ2-7, reads EAGVAQSPRYKIIEKRQSVAFWCNPISGHATLYWYQQILGQGPKLLIQFQNNGVVDDSQLPKDRFSAERLKGVDSTLKIQPAKLEDSAVYLCASSSLRGSYEQYFGPGTRLTVT.

This clonotype was found many times. The chain employs TRBV10-2 and TRBJ2-5; 12 positions match TRBD2. Germline-derived CDR1 and CDR2 are WSHSY and SAAADI. CDR3 length equals 13 residues. As DNA, the CDR3 is TGCGTAACTAGCGGGGGGCCCGGGGAGACCCAGTACTTC. This gives the protein CVTSGGPGETQYF.